This TCR beta chain emerged from a study of post-analysis software for immune sequencing data. This clonotype was picked up a small number of times. Unique molecular identifiers had been added to the TCR beta cDNA libraries. TCRdb itself ran the PCR reads through MiXCR, one entry per CDR3 protein. The sample holds some 800,000 distinct CDR3 sequences, 46% seen once. Material: blood. This clonotype was obtained from a girl between 5 and 17 years old with multiple sclerosis.

The CDR3 sequence: CTSSLGQETQYF. CDR3 nucleotides: TGTACCAGCAGCTTAGGTCAAGAGACCCAGTACTTC. V is TRBV7-2 and J is TRBJ2-5; D is undetermined. CDR1 SGHTA and CDR2 FQGNSA come from the germline V gene. Trimming took off 1 base at V and 2 bases at J, with 2 bases between the two ends. CDR3 length equals 12 residues.